The 4 T cell receptor beta chains below were found in one sample sequenced in a study of blood T cell repertoires in COVID-19 (TCRdb year 2020). The protocol used for the library was the immunoSEQ multiplex PCR assay. TCRdb provides this immuneACCESS table in a form limited to in-frame rearrangements. Some clones are lacking; in checked studies, under half of them reflect an unresolved V gene, and why the rest are absent is not known. This sample has about 62,000 clones in its table, and about 88% of those were observed once. Jointly, the top ten make up about 0.93% of the sample. The specimen was peripheral blood. The receptors here all came from a man aged 70 or older with acute or convalescent COVID-19.

The rearrangement uses TRBV19 and TRBJ2-7, with 7 bases aligning to TRBD1. The CDR3 runs 15 residues. The trim removed 4 bases at V and 4 bases at J, leaving 10 bases unmatched. Germline-derived CDR1 and CDR2 are LNHDA and SQIVND (reference sequence). The CDR3 DNA reads as TGTGCCAGTAGTAACTCAGGGGGAGTGGGGTACGAGCAGTACTTC. It specifies CASSNSGGVGYEQYF. The full variable domain, completed using reference TRBV19 and TRBJ2-7, is DGGITQSPKYLFRKEGQNVTLSCEQNLNHDAMYWYRQDPGQGLRLIYYSQIVNDFQKGDIAEGYSVSREKKESFPLTVTSAQKNPTAFYLCASSNSGGVGYEQYFGPGTRLTVT.

The chain carries TRBV2 and TRBJ2-3, with a weak D call TRBD1 (5 bases). Germline lookup yields CDR1 SNHLY and CDR2 FYNNEI. This CDR3 is built from 13 residues. V was trimmed by 4 bases and J by 4 bases, leaving 9 bases between them. The CDR3 loop is CASSGVGADTQYF. The DNA for the CDR3 is TGTGCCAGCAGTGGGGTAGGGGCAGATACGCAGTATTTT.

The chain has TRBV7-2 and TRBJ2-5; 9 bases are a match to TRBD1. The V segment lost 4 bases and the J segment 5 bases; nucleotides outside the gene matches: 8. This CDR3 spans 15 amino acids. Germline lookup yields CDR1 SGHTA and CDR2 FQGNSA. In nucleotides, the CDR3 is TGTGCCAGCAGCTCCGGACAGGGGTTATGGGAGACCCAGTACTTC. Protein: CASSSGQGLWETQYF.

The CDR3 loop is CASSEQGGFEGYTF. Here the CDR3 DNA reads TGTGCCAGCAGCGAACAGGGGGGATTCGAGGGCTACACCTTC. The chain recombines TRBV9 with TRBJ1-2; 8 bases are shared with TRBD1. This CDR3 contains 14 residues. After removal of 3 bases from V and 8 bases from J, the junction contained 9 bases not matched to a gene. In germline, CDR1 is SGDLS, CDR2 YYNGEE.